This TCR beta chain was documented in a study of T cells after yellow fever vaccination. Study-wide results and caveats: The secondary response peaked faster, at day 5 versus 15, but was weaker.

This clonotype was detected ten times or more. Its cognate antigen is unknown. Looked up from germline, CDR1 is SGHRS and CDR2 is YFSETQ. The CDR3 has 14 residues. After removal of 3 bases from V and 3 bases from J, the junction contained 2 bases not matched to a gene. MiXCR was run by TCRdb on the 5' RACE reads, yielding one entry per CDR3 protein. The sample contains almost 70,000 distinct CDR3 sequences, approximately 5% of which appear only once. The origin of this receptor is a man between 18 and 29 years old who received the YFV17D yellow fever vaccine. The chain carries TRBV5-1 and TRBJ2-5; 10 nucleotides align to TRBD1. The sequenced sample was CD4+ T cells sorted from PBMCs, obtained less than 16 days after the first yellow fever vaccination. The CDR3 DNA reads TGCGCCAGCAGCTCCGGGACAGGGGAAGAGACCCAGTACTTC. Translation: CASSSGTGEETQYF.